Listed here are 21 T cell receptor beta chains from one sample, sequenced in a study of OX40 agonist ivuxolimab in advanced cancers. Measured with immunoSEQ multiplex PCR; TCRdb has only the in-frame clones, and not every one. The table shows about 73,000 clones, with roughly 86% occurring only once. Here the sequenced sample was CD4+ or CD8+ T cells sorted from blood, taken in a trial of the OX40 agonist ivuxolimab. Receptors were obtained from an adult with an advanced solid tumor such as melanoma, head and neck, liver or kidney cancer.

The chain is built from TRBV7-2 and TRBJ1-3; D ambiguous. Germline values: CDR1 SGHTA, CDR2 FQGNSA. Trimming pared 3 bases from V and 0 bases from J, leaving 12 bases between. The CDR3 loop spans 16 amino acids. In nucleotides, the CDR3 is TGTGCCAGCAGCTTTTATGACGTTTTCTCTGGAAACACCATATATTTT. This gives the protein CASSFYDVFSGNTIYF.

The chain uses TRBV10-2 and TRBJ1-5; 7 bases fit TRBD1. The V gene's germline CDR1 is WSHSY and CDR2 SAAADI. The CDR3 sequence is 15 residues long. The V gene end was trimmed by 2 bases and the J gene end by 6 bases; junction bases not matched to a gene: 7. The CDR3 spells CASSERQGLFQPQHF. CDR3 DNA sequence: TGCGCCAGCAGTGAGCGACAGGGTTTGTTTCAGCCCCAGCATTTT.

The chain employs TRBV2 and TRBJ2-3; tentatively, D is TRBD1 or TRBD2 (6 bases each). Trimming shortened V by 4 bases and J by 8 bases, and 16 bases separated the two germline ends. The CDR3 runs 14 residues. CDR1 and CDR2 (germline): SNHLY, FYNNEI. The CDR3, as DNA: TGTGCCAGCAGTGTATCGGGGGCCTCCGGTACGCAGTATTTT. Protein: CASSVSGASGTQYF.

This clone showed up just once. The chain employs TRBV7-2 and TRBJ2-3; the match to TRBD1 covers 7 bases. The trim removed 5 bases at V and 2 bases at J, leaving 7 bases unmatched. The CDR3 extends over 15 amino acids. Germline CDR1 reads SGHTA; CDR2 reads FQGNSA. The CDR3 region is CASSVTGRLTDTQYF. The CDR3 nucleotides are TGTGCCAGCAGCGTGACAGGGCGCCTCACAGATACGCAGTATTTT.

This clone showed up just once. V and J are TRBV27 and TRBJ1-4, with 10 bases fitting TRBD1. Germline CDR1 and CDR2: MNHEY and SMNVEV (reference sequence). The CDR3 is 15 amino acids. With V trimmed by 6 bases and J by 7 bases, 8 bases remained unmatched. The DNA of the CDR3 is TGTGCCAGCAGACCCGCCCGGGACAGGGGTGAAAAACTGTTTTTT. It translates to CASRPARDRGEKLFF.

The chain recombines TRBV10-3 with TRBJ2-3; TRBD2 aligns across 11 bases. Losses at the gene ends were 4 bases for V and 6 bases for J; bases not matched to a gene: 9. The CDR3 is 16 residues long. The germline CDR1 and CDR2 sequences are ENHRY and SYGVKD. As DNA, the CDR3 is TGTGCCATCAGTGGCCTAGCGGGGGGTAAATGGGATACGCAGTATTTT. It specifies CAISGLAGGKWDTQYF.

As regards this clone: A read error may produce the germline difference seen at one junction end. The chain is built from TRBV7-7 and TRBJ2-5, with D perhaps given as TRBD1 or TRBD2 (5 bases each). The CDR3 has 15 amino acids. Germline CDR1 reads SSHAT; CDR2 reads FNYEAQ (reference sequence). This chain's CDR3 is CASSLARSGRETQYF. CDR3 nucleotide sequence: TGTGCTAGCAGCTTAGCGAGGTCGGGGCGAGAGACCCAGTACTTC.

The V and J genes are TRBV6-6 and TRBJ1-5, with D perhaps matching TRBD1 (5 bases). V was clipped by 5 bases and J by 2 bases, with 13 bases between them. This CDR3 is built from 15 residues. CDR1 and CDR2 from the germline V gene are MNHNY and SVGAGI (reference sequence). The DNA for the CDR3 is TGTGCCAGCAGTCGTCAGGGTGATGGCAATCAGCCCCAGCATTTT. This encodes CASSRQGDGNQPQHF.

V gene TRBV5-1 combines with J gene TRBJ2-1; 7 bases align to TRBD2. V shed 4 bases, J shed 5 bases, and the junction held 6 bases outside the gene matches. Germline CDR1 is SGHRS and CDR2 is YFSETQ. The CDR3 has 14 amino acids. The CDR3 bases are TGCGCCAGCAGCCCCGGGACTACTCACAATGAGCAGTTCTTC. Protein sequence: CASSPGTTHNEQFF.

This sequence joins TRBV29-1 and TRBJ1-4, with a possible D match to TRBD1 (6 bases). The CDR3 consists of 14 residues. Trimming took off 6 bases at V and 4 bases at J, with 15 bases between the two ends. Germline lookup yields CDR1 SQVTM and CDR2 ANQGSEA. CDR3 amino acids: CSVDTGRNNEKLFF. The CDR3 DNA reads TGCAGCGTCGATACAGGGAGGAATAATGAAAAACTGTTTTTT.

V usage is TRBV28 and J usage is TRBJ1-3; D call uncertain. The V and J ends lost 5 bases and 4 bases respectively, with 12 bases between them. CDR1 and CDR2 (germline): MDHEN, SYDVKM. The CDR3 totals 14 residues. CDR3 amino acids: CASSGPDTGNTIYF. In DNA form, the CDR3 reads TGTGCCAGCAGTGGGCCCGACACAGGAAACACCATATATTTT.

This clone was detected a few times. The CDR3 region is CASSPTIHEQYF. The CDR3, as DNA: TGTGCCAGCTCACCAACGATCCACGAGCAGTACTTC. This rearrangement joins TRBV18 to TRBJ2-7; D unresolved. Germline-derived CDR1 and CDR2 are KGHSH and LQKENI. V gave up 2 bases and J gave up 5 bases, with 7 bases separating them. The CDR3 sequence is 12 residues long.

The V call is TRBV10-3, the J call TRBJ2-3, with 7 positions matching TRBD2. The ends lost 2 bases at V and 11 bases at J; junction bases unmatched: 1. This CDR3 contains 11 residues. In germline, CDR1 is ENHRY, CDR2 SYGVKD. CDR3 in DNA: TGTGCCATCAGTGAGCGGGGGGAGCAGTATTTT. As protein: CAISERGEQYF.

This chain links TRBV5-1 with TRBJ2-5; 7 nucleotides match TRBD2. The CDR3 sequence is 15 residues long. CDR1 SGHRS and CDR2 YFSETQ come from the germline V gene. The J segment lost 2 bases and the V segment lost 7 bases, leaving 11 bases of the junction unmatched. CDR3 in amino acids: CASGTRDYKQETQYF. The CDR3 nucleotides read TGCGCCAGCGGAACCAGGGACTATAAACAAGAGACCCAGTACTTC.

This clone was detected once. The chain combines TRBV6-1 with TRBJ2-3; D remains ambiguous. The germline CDR1 and CDR2 sequences are MNHNS and SASEGT. V gave up 1 base and J gave up 2 bases, with 7 bases separating them. There are 14 residues in the CDR3. The CDR3 region is CASSEVQSTDTQYF. In DNA, the CDR3 is TGTGCCAGCAGTGAAGTCCAGTCCACAGATACGCAGTATTTT.

The gene calls are TRBV7-3 and TRBJ2-1, with D unresolved. The germline gives CDR1 SGHTA, CDR2 FQGTGA. The CDR3 is made up of 12 amino acids. V lost 3 bases to trimming and J lost 15 bases, with 15 bases between them. For the CDR3, the DNA is TGTGCCAGCAGCTTCAGTGGCGGTGTTCCGTTCTTC. Its protein is CASSFSGGVPFF.

The V call is TRBV28, the J call TRBJ1-2, with D uncertain. The V end lost 3 bases, the J end lost 4 bases, and 12 bases lay between the germline ends. In germline, CDR1 is MDHEN, CDR2 SYDVKM. The CDR3 is 14 amino acids. CDR3 residues: CASSLTSHIYGYTF. CDR3 in DNA: TGTGCCAGCAGTTTGACCTCGCACATCTATGGCTACACCTTC.

The chain employs TRBV15 and TRBJ2-6; D ambiguous. This CDR3 is built from 19 residues. V was cut by 0 bases and J by 2 bases, with 17 bases left in between. The V gene's germline CDR1 is LNHNV and CDR2 YYDKDF (reference sequence). CDR3 DNA: TGTGCCACCAGCAGAGATTGGGCTACCCGACTGGCTGGGGCCAACGTCCTGACTTTC. Residues: CATSRDWATRLAGANVLTF.

The chain uses TRBV28 and TRBJ1-1; the match to TRBD1 covers 12 bases. The CDR3 contains 18 residues. CDR1 MDHEN and CDR2 SYDVKM come from the germline V gene. V gave up 6 bases and J gave up 4 bases; unmatched junction bases: 15. The chain's CDR3 is CASSPGGQGALRGTEAFF. The CDR3 coding sequence is TGTGCCAGCAGCCCGGGGGGACAGGGGGCGCTAAGGGGCACTGAAGCTTTCTTT.

V gene TRBV5-1 combines with J gene TRBJ2-2; 7 bases are a match to TRBD1. The CDR3 has 15 residues. Trimming at V came to 0 bases and at J to 3 bases, leaving 2 bases not matched to a gene. Germline CDR1 reads SGHRS; CDR2 reads YFSETQ. The CDR3 DNA is TGCGCCAGCAGCTTGGGGCAGGGGGACACCGGGGAGCTGTTTTTT. It is translated as CASSLGQGDTGELFF.

In this sample, this clone turned up once. V and J are TRBV27 and TRBJ2-7; the D is unclear. V gave up 4 bases and J gave up 3 bases, with 4 bases separating them. Germline V lookup: CDR1 MNHEY, CDR2 SMNVEV (reference sequence). This CDR3 region has 11 residues. The CDR3: CASSSYYEQYF. The CDR3 DNA follows: TGTGCCAGCAGTTCCTACTACGAGCAGTACTTC.